One and the same sample provided the 14 T cell receptor beta chains below, sequenced in a study of lymphopenia after photon versus proton radiotherapy. TCRdb's copy holds only in-frame clones and misses some; the assay was immunoSEQ multiplex PCR. The sample lists around 62,000 clones; 84% were seen once. Sequences were derived from peripheral blood, sampled from a patient treated with proton-based radiotherapy. These TCRs come from a man in his 60s with pancreatic cancer.

The chain recombines TRBV19 with TRBJ2-4; D is perhaps TRBD1 or TRBD2 (6 bases each). Germline lookup yields CDR1 LNHDA and CDR2 SQIVND (reference sequence). Trimming shortened V by 9 bases and J by 0 bases, and 15 bases separated the two germline ends. The CDR3 spans 15 residues. The DNA for the CDR3 is TGTGCCAGCCAACAGGGAGGAGTAGCCAAAAACATTCAGTACTTC. Residues: CASQQGGVAKNIQYF.

The chain has TRBV19 and TRBJ2-7; D is perhaps TRBD2 (6 bases). The CDR3 extends over 13 amino acids. Trimming took off 6 bases at V and 0 bases at J, with 9 bases between the two ends. Per germline, CDR1 LNHDA and CDR2 SQIVND (reference sequence). The CDR3 here is CASRRTNSYEQYF. The CDR3, as DNA: TGTGCCAGTAGGAGGACTAACTCCTACGAGCAGTACTTC. The variable domain in full, completed from reference TRBV19 and TRBJ2-7, reads DGGITQSPKYLFRKEGQNVTLSCEQNLNHDAMYWYRQDPGQGLRLIYYSQIVNDFQKGDIAEGYSVSREKKESFPLTVTSAQKNPTAFYLCASRRTNSYEQYFGPGTRLTVT.

CDR3 sequence: CASSSQTGYNEQFF. The CDR3 coding sequence is TGTGCCAGCAGCTCCCAGACCGGCTACAATGAGCAGTTCTTC. The J gene is TRBJ2-1, the V gene TRBV7-8, with no clear D. V lost 4 bases and J lost 3, with 10 bases in between. In germline, CDR1 is SGHVS, CDR2 FQNEAQ. The CDR3 loop spans 14 amino acids.

This chain joins TRBV7-2 and TRBJ2-2, with TRBD2 matching over 8 bases. CDR1 SGHTA and CDR2 FQGNSA come from the germline V gene. With 2 bases clipped from V and 7 bases from J, the junction kept 3 bases outside the gene matches. This CDR3 contains 14 residues. The CDR3 DNA sequence: TGTGCCAGCAGCTTATCCCTAGCGGGCGGGGAGCTGTTTTTT. It specifies CASSLSLAGGELFF.

A note on this clone: At the DNA level, this CDR3 is encoded by other sequences in the same sample as well. V usage is TRBV25-1 and J usage is TRBJ2-7; D gene uncertain. Germline CDR1 reads MGHDK; CDR2 reads SYGVNS. The CDR3 totals 15 residues. Trimming took off 1 base at V and 0 bases at J, with 10 bases between the two ends. This CDR3 is CASSESGRSSYEQYF. CDR3 nucleotide sequence: TGTGCCAGCAGTGAATCCGGCAGGAGCTCCTACGAGCAGTACTTC.

The chain links TRBV6-5 to TRBJ2-7, with 9 bases lining up with TRBD1. This CDR3 has 13 residues. With 4 bases clipped from V and 5 bases from J, the junction kept 3 bases outside the gene matches. In germline, CDR1 is MNHEY, CDR2 SVGAGI. Here the CDR3 DNA reads TGTGCCAGCAGTTGGGACAGGGTCGACGAGCAGTACTTC. Translating gives CASSWDRVDEQYF.

The V and J genes are TRBV10-2 and TRBJ2-3, with 13 bases identical to TRBD2. The CDR3 has 18 residues. Germline assignment: CDR1 WSHSY and CDR2 SAAADI. V was pared by 4 bases and J by 0 bases, with 7 bases of the junction left unmatched. The CDR3 spells CASSGSGTSGTSTDTQYF. The CDR3 nucleotides read TGCGCCAGCAGTGGGAGCGGGACTAGCGGGACTAGCACAGATACGCAGTATTTT.

This clone was detected once. The V and J genes are TRBV28 and TRBJ2-2; no clear D gene. The CDR3 is made up of 14 amino acids. The V gene lost 6 bases and the J gene lost 4 bases, with 12 bases spanning the gap. Germline values: CDR1 MDHEN, CDR2 SYDVKM. The CDR3 reads CASRAGSATGELFF. CDR3 bases: TGTGCCAGCAGGGCAGGATCGGCCACCGGGGAGCTGTTTTTT.

The chain links TRBV6-1 to TRBJ2-7; D tentatively fits TRBD1 or TRBD2 (5 bases each). Trimming left V 1 base short and J 2 bases short, with 12 bases between. The CDR3 is 15 amino acids. The V gene's germline CDR1 is MNHNS and CDR2 SASEGT. Written as DNA, the CDR3 is TGTGCCAGCAGTGAAGGGGACGGACGTACCTACGAGCAGTACTTC. Translation: CASSEGDGRTYEQYF.

As to this clone: Other DNA sequences from this sample encode an identical CDR3 as well. The rearrangement joins TRBV6-1 to TRBJ2-5; the D gene could be TRBD1 or TRBD2 (6 bases each). The CDR3 extends over 15 amino acids. Germline CDR1 is MNHNS and CDR2 is SASEGT. The V and J ends lost 0 bases and 4 bases respectively, with 12 bases between them. CDR3: CASSEAPGAGETQYF. The CDR3 DNA is TGTGCCAGCAGTGAAGCGCCGGGGGCGGGAGAGACCCAGTACTTC.

The rearrangement uses TRBV11-3 and TRBJ2-7; D is unclear. Germline V CDR1 and CDR2: SGHNT, YENEEA. V was shortened by 6 bases and J by 3 bases, with 9 bases between the two germline ends. The CDR3 spans 12 residues. CDR3 bases: TGTGCCAGCAGGGGTAGGGACTACGAGCAGTACTTC. It codes for CASRGRDYEQYF.

This clone rates as medium-sized (0.01 to 0.1%). The V and J genes are TRBV6-4 and TRBJ2-1; a possible D gene is TRBD2 (6 bases). The CDR3 sequence is 15 residues long. CDR1 and CDR2 (germline): MRHNA, SNTAGT. The V end lost 3 bases, the J end lost 6 bases, and 15 bases lay between the germline ends. This chain's CDR3 is CASSDSVGGVNEQFF. CDR3 DNA sequence: TGTGCCAGCAGTGATTCTGTTGGCGGGGTCAATGAGCAGTTCTTC.

V and J are TRBV18 and TRBJ1-5, with 10 bases lining up with TRBD1. J was trimmed by 3 bases and V by 5 bases; bases with no gene match: 4. The CDR3 spans 15 residues. Germline V gene lookup returns CDR1 KGHSH and CDR2 LQKENI. For the CDR3, the DNA is TGTGCCAGCTCATTAGGACAGGGGGTCAATCAGCCCCAGCATTTT. This codes for CASSLGQGVNQPQHF.

The rearrangement uses TRBV28 and TRBJ1-5, with 9 positions matching TRBD1. V shed 6 bases, J shed 6 bases, and the junction held 9 bases outside the gene matches. This CDR3 has 15 residues. Germline CDR1 is MDHEN and CDR2 is SYDVKM. CDR3 protein: CASRRSGTGSQPQHF. The DNA for the CDR3 is TGTGCCAGCAGACGATCCGGGACAGGGAGTCAGCCCCAGCATTTT.